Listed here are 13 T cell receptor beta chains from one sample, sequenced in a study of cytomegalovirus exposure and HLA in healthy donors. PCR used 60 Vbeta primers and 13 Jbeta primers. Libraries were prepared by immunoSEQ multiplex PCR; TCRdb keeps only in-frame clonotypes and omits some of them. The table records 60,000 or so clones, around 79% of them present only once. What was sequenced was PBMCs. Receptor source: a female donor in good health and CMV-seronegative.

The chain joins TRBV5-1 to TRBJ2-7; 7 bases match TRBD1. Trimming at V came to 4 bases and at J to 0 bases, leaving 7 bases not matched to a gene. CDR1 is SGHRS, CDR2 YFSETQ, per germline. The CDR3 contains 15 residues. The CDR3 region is CASSHGQATSYEQYF. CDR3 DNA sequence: TGCGCCAGCAGCCATGGACAGGCAACCTCCTACGAGCAGTACTTC.

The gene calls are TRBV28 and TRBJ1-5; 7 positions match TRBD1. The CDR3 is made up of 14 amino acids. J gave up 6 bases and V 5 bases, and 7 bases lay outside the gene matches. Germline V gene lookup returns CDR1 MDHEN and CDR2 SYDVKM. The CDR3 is CASSGTGVTQPQHF. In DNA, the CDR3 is TGTGCCAGCAGTGGTACAGGGGTTACTCAGCCCCAGCATTTT.

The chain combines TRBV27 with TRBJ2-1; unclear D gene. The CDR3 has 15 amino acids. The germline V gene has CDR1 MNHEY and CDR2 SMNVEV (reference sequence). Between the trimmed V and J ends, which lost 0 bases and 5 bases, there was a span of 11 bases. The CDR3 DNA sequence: TGTGCCAGCAGTTTATCGCTACCTCGGGACAATGAGCAGTTCTTC. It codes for CASSLSLPRDNEQFF.

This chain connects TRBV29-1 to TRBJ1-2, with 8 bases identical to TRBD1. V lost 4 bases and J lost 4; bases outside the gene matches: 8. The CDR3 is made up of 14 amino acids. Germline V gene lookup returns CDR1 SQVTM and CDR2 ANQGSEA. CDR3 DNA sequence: TGCAGCGTTGTCCGGGGACAGGACAGCTATGGCTACACCTTC. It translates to CSVVRGQDSYGYTF.

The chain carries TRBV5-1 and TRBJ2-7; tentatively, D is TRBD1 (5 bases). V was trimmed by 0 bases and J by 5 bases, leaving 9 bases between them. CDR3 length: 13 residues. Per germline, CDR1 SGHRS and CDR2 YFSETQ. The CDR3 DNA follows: TGCGCCAGCAGCTTGGCAGGGCTCAACGAGCAGTACTTC. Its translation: CASSLAGLNEQYF.

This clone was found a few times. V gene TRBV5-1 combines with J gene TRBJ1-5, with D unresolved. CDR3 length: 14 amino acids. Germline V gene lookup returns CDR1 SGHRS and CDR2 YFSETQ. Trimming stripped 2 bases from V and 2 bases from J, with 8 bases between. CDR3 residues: CASSFGAGNQPQHF. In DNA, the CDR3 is TGCGCCAGCAGCTTTGGAGCGGGCAATCAGCCCCAGCATTTT.

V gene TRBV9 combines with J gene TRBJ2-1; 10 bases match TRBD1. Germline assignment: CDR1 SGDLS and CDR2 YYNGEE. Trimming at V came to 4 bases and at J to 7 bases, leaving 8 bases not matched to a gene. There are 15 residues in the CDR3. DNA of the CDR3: TGTGCCAGCAGCCCCCGACAGGGGGCCGTGAATGAGCAGTTCTTC. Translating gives CASSPRQGAVNEQFF.

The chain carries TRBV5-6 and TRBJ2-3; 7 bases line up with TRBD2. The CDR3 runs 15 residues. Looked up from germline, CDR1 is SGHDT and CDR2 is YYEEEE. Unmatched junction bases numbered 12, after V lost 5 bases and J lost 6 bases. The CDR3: CASRQPGGGTDTQYF. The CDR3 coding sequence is TGTGCCAGCAGGCAGCCGGGGGGAGGGACGGATACGCAGTATTTT.

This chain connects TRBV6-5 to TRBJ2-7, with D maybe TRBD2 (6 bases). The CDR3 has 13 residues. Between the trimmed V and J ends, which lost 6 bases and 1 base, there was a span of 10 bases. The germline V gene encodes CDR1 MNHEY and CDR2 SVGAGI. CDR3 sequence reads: CASRGGGSYEQYF. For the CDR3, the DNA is TGTGCCAGCAGGGGTGGAGGGTCCTACGAGCAGTACTTC.

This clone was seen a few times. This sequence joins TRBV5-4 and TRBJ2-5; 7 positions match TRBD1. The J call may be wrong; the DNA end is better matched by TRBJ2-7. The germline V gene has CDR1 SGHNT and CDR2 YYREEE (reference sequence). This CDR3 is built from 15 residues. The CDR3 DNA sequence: TGTGCCAGCAGCCCTGGGACAGCCGCACCCCACGAGCAGTACTTC. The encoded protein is CASSPGTAAPHEQYF.

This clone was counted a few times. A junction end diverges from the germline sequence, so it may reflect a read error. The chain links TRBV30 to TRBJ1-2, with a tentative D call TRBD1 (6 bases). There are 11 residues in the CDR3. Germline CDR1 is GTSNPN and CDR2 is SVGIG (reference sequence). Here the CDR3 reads CAWSVRGDTRF. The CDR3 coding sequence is TGTGCCTGGAGTGTACGGGGGGACACAAGATTC.

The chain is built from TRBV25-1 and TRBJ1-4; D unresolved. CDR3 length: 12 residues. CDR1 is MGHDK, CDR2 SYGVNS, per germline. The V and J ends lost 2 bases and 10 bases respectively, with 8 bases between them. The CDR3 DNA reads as TGTGCCAGCAGTGAAGAGGAAGGAAAACTGTTTTTT. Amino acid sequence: CASSEEEGKLFF.

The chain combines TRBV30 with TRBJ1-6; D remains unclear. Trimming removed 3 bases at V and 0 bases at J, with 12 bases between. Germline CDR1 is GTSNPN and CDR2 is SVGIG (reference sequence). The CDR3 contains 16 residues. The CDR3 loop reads CAWRSSLFSYNSPLHF. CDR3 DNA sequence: TGTGCCTGGAGGTCTTCCCTATTCTCCTATAATTCACCCCTCCACTTT.